This TCR beta chain was profiled in a study of blood T cell repertoires in COVID-19. V lost 3 bases to trimming and J lost 5 bases, with 10 bases between them. There are 13 residues in the CDR3. The germline V gene has CDR1 LGHDT and CDR2 YNNKEL (reference sequence). TCRdb keeps only in-frame clones here, not all; method: immunoSEQ multiplex PCR. The data contain about 260,000 clones, 80% to 85% of them seen just once; the ten biggest clones take up less than 5%. The source is a man in his 60s with acute or convalescent COVID-19. Sequencing was carried out using peripheral blood. This sequence joins TRBV3-1 (or the pseudogene TRBV3-2) and TRBJ1-1; D may be TRBD1 (5 bases). The CDR3 loop is CASSHWGGTEAFF. As DNA, the CDR3 is TGTGCCAGCAGCCACTGGGGGGGGACTGAAGCTTTCTTT.